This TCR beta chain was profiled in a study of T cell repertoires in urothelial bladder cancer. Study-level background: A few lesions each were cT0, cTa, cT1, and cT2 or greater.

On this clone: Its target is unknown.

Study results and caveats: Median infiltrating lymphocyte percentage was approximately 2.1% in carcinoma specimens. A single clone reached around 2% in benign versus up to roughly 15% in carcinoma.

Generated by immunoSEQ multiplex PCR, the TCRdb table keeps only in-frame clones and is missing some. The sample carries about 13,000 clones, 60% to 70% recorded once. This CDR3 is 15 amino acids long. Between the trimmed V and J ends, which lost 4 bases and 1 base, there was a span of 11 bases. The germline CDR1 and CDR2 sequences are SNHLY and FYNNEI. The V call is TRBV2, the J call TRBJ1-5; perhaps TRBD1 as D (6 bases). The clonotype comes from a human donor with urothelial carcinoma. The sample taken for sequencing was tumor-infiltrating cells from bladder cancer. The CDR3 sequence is CASSGGANSNQPQHF. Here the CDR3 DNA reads TGTGCCAGCAGTGGGGGGGCAAACAGCAATCAGCCCCAGCATTTT.